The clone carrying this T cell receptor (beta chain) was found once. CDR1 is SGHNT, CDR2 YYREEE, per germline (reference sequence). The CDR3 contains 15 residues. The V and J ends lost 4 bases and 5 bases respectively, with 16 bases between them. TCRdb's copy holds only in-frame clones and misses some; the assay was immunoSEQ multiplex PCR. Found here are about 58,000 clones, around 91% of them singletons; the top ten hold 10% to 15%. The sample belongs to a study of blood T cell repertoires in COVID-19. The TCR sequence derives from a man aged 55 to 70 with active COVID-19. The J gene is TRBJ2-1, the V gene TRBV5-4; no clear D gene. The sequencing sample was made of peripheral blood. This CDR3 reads CASSPAPDSNNEQFF. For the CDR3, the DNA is TGTGCCAGCAGCCCGGCGCCTGACTCGAACAATGAGCAGTTCTTC.